This TCR beta chain was sequenced in a study of vaccination and CD4 T cells after COVID-19. Treatment reported: 10-day PBMC culture with coronavirus spike peptide pools or control peptides (ViraFEST assay). In the case of this clonotype: Its target is unknown.

Germline V gene sequence: CDR1 SGHTA, CDR2 FQGNSA. V was clipped by 5 bases and J by 7 bases, with 14 bases between them. There are 14 residues in the CDR3. Cultured CD4+ T-cell DNA underwent Oncomine TCR Beta short-read sequencing. From CD4+ T cells that had been cultured, genomic DNA was extracted. From the PCR reads, TCRdb called clonotypes with MiXCR, one entry per CDR3 protein. The profile shows roughly 7,000 distinct CDR3 sequences, around three fifths of them singletons. This TCR was sampled from a human donor who had recovered from COVID-19. The chain employs TRBV7-2 and TRBJ2-2; D is perhaps TRBD1 (6 bases). Sequencing was performed on CD4+ T cells from blood, cultured in vitro. The CDR3 loop is CASSARQADGELFF. For the CDR3, the DNA is TGTGCCAGCAGCGCACGACAGGCGGACGGGGAGCTGTTTTTT. Together with reference TRBV7-2 and TRBJ2-2, the CDR3 gives the full variable domain: GAGVSQSPSNKVTEKGKDVELRCDPISGHTALYWYRQSLGQGLEFLIYFQGNSAPDKSGLPSDRFSAERTGGSVSTLTIQRTQQEDSAVYLCASSARQADGELFFGEGSRLTVL.